This T cell receptor (beta chain) was identified during a study of T-cell memory formation after mild COVID-19. MiXCR, applied by TCRdb to the 5' RACE reads, yields one record per CDR3 protein. The sample gives 30,000 to 40,000 distinct CDR3 sequences, approximately 10% of which show up once; roughly 27% is in the top ten. The receptor comes from a young man who had mild COVID-19 (a few samples of this study predate the infection). Cell type and time point are not known. The sample taken for sequencing was PBMCs or a T cell subset sorted from them (not recorded which).

CDR3 DNA sequence: TGTGCCAGCAGCTTAGCGTACAAGGGGGGAAACACCATATATTTT. Amino acid sequence: CASSLAYKGGNTIYF. V usage is TRBV7-2 and J usage is TRBJ1-3, with D possibly matching TRBD1 (5 bases). V was pared by 0 bases and J by 4 bases, with 10 bases between. Per the germline V gene, CDR1 is SGHTA and CDR2 is FQGNSA. The CDR3 runs 15 residues.